These T cell receptor beta chains were read from a single sample in a study of cytomegalovirus exposure and HLA in healthy donors. The method was immunoSEQ multiplex PCR; TCRdb's version includes in-frame clones alone and lacks a portion of them. The sample includes 150,000 to 200,000 clones, roughly 76% seen only once; the top ten take 4.9%. Sequencing input: PBMCs. The source is a young woman in good health and CMV-seropositive. Both conserved end residues are part of each CDR3. D genes are given only for firm matches. Only some rows state a clone size, as once, few, many or a class for expanded clones.

size	V	J	D	CDR3
-	TRBV7-9	TRBJ2-1	-	CASSLGVPGVNEQFF
-	TRBV7-9	TRBJ2-2	-	CASSFISQTGELFF
-	TRBV6-1	TRBJ1-1	-	CASSAGTGSTEAFF
-	TRBV28	TRBJ1-1	-	CASSFGLGAVAEAFF
-	TRBV19	TRBJ1-5	-	CASSILFRRREYQPQHF
-	TRBV9	TRBJ2-1	TRBD2	CASSVGAGTDSGQFF
few	TRBV9	TRBJ2-7	-	CASSTGSAYEQYF
-	TRBV5-1	TRBJ1-1	-	CASSYRSQNTEAFF
-	TRBV19	TRBJ2-5	TRBD1	CASSGTGTGGAKTQYF
-	TRBV29-1	TRBJ2-1	TRBD1	CSVGGQGGYNEQFF
-	TRBV6-6	TRBJ1-1	TRBD1	CASSPFLDRDTEAFF
-	TRBV19	TRBJ1-5	TRBD1	CASRHRDRDQPQHF
-	TRBV6-1	TRBJ1-5	-	CASKPTQGGNQPQHF
-	TRBV28	TRBJ1-2	-	CASSHRIVRANYGYTF
-	TRBV2	TRBJ1-4	-	CASSPQGDREKLFF
-	TRBV5-6	TRBJ2-7	-	CASSPVGTPSGQYF
-	TRBV9	TRBJ1-6	-	CASSPQVRSPLHF
once	TRBV5-5	TRBJ2-7	-	CASSSFNEQYF
-	TRBV9	TRBJ1-1	-	CASSVGPTSEAFF
-	TRBV7-2	TRBJ2-7	TRBD2	CASEQGLGEQYF
-	TRBV6-1	TRBJ1-2	TRBD1	CASHLRDRGNGYTF
-	TRBV7-2	TRBJ2-3	-	CASSLVSSSTDTQYF
-	TRBV20-1	TRBJ2-5	-	CSARSRETQYF
-	TRBV6-6	TRBJ2-5	-	CASSLRHNRETQYF
-	TRBV7-7	TRBJ2-1	TRBD2	CASSLGSGRDNEQFF
-	TRBV18	TRBJ1-1	TRBD1	CASSLDRGTEAFF
-	TRBV19	TRBJ1-2	-	CASSNGDRPNYGYTF
-	TRBV5-4	TRBJ2-1	TRBD2	CASSLARSGVYNEQFF
-	TRBV18	TRBJ1-6	TRBD1	CASSPPNRGIVNSPLHF
-	TRBV29-1	TRBJ2-5	-	CSVGAGQWETQYF
-	TRBV19	TRBJ1-5	TRBD1	CASSPPQGLNQPQHF
-	TRBV11-2	TRBJ2-2	TRBD2	CASRTLGLAANTGELFF
once	TRBV7-2	TRBJ2-2	-	CASTPVATGELFF
-	TRBV7-6	TRBJ2-7	TRBD2	CASSFEPGGTYEQYF
-	TRBV30	TRBJ1-3	-	CAWSVLHRIGEGFSGNTIYF
-	TRBV5-8	TRBJ2-1	-	CASSQTGYEQFF
-	TRBV6-1	TRBJ2-3	-	CASSGPRDAGRWQDTQYF
-	TRBV5-4	TRBJ2-5	TRBD2	CASSPGTSGGPETQYF
-	TRBV9	TRBJ2-1	-	CASSVGDLGRRNEQFF
-	TRBV6-6	TRBJ2-7	TRBD2	CASSLSGGAYEQYF
-	TRBV6-5	TRBJ1-6	-	CASSYSFRSHNSPLHF
-	TRBV6-5	TRBJ2-1	-	CASSYVAGNEQFF
-	TRBV6-1	TRBJ1-2	TRBD1	CASRTTGGDGYTF
-	TRBV2	TRBJ2-7	-	CASSDLEETAYEQYF
-	TRBV11-2	TRBJ1-2	-	CASSLDMLNGYTF
-	TRBV30	TRBJ1-5	TRBD1	CACKGQTSNQPQHF
-	TRBV2	TRBJ2-1	TRBD2	CASSLGTSGGEQFF
-	TRBV7-9	TRBJ1-5	-	CASSFGLGVPQHF
few	TRBV30	TRBJ1-1	-	CAWSPLGGTEAFF
-	TRBV4-1	TRBJ1-5	-	CASSQQGAHGNQPQHF
once	TRBV2	TRBJ2-3	-	CASSDGLLGTDTQYF
few	TRBV28	TRBJ2-7	TRBD1	CASRTDRGTYEQYF
once	TRBV27	TRBJ1-6	-	CASSLSQTATYNSPLHF
once	TRBV25-1	TRBJ1-4	TRBD1	CASRDRANEKLFF
-	TRBV6-1	TRBJ2-3	TRBD2	CASSPAGGPQDTQYF